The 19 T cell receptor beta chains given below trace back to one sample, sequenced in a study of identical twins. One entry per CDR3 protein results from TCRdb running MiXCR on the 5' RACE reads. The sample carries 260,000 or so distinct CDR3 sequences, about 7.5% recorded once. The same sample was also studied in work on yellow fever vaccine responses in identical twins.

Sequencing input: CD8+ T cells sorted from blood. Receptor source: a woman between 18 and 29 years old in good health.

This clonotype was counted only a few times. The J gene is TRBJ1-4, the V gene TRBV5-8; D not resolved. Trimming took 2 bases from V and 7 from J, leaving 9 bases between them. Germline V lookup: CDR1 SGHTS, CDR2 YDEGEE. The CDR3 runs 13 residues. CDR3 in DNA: TGTGCCAGCAGCTTCTTTCCCCCTGAAAAACTGTTTTTT. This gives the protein CASSFFPPEKLFF.

CDR3: CASSFSLAGGSDTQYF. In DNA form, the CDR3 reads TGTGCCAGCAGTTTTTCCCTAGCGGGGGGCTCAGATACGCAGTATTTT. This rearrangement joins TRBV28 to TRBJ2-3, with 11 positions matching TRBD2. Looked up from germline, CDR1 is MDHEN and CDR2 is SYDVKM. After removal of 3 bases from V and 4 bases from J, the junction contained 6 bases not matched to a gene. CDR3 length: 16 amino acids.

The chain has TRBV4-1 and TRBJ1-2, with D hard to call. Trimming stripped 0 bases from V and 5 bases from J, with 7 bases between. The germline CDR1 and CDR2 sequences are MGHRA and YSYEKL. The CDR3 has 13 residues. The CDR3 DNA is TGCGCCAGCAGCCAAGATGTAGTTTATGGCTACACCTTC. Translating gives CASSQDVVYGYTF.

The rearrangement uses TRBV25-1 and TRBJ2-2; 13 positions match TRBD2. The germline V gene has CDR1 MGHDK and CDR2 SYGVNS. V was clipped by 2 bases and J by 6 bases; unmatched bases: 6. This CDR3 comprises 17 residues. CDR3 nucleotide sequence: TGTGCCAGCAGTGAACAGACTAGCGGGGGGCGGGCCGGGGAGCTGTTTTTT. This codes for CASSEQTSGGRAGELFF.

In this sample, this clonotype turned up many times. The CDR3 loop is CSVEDYISTLNYGYTF. CDR3 DNA sequence: TGCAGCGTTGAAGATTACATCAGTACCTTGAACTATGGCTACACCTTC. V usage is TRBV29-1 and J usage is TRBJ1-2; D is undetermined. The germline V gene encodes CDR1 SQVTM and CDR2 ANQGSEA. V lost 0 bases and J 2 bases, leaving 16 bases between the germline ends. The CDR3 runs 16 residues.

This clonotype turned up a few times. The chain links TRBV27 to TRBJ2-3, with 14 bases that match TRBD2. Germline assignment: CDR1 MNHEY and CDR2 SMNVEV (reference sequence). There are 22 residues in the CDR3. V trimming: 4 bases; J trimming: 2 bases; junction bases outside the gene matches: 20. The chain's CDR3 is CASSSDSATSGRAHELTDTQYF. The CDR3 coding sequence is TGTGCCAGCAGTTCCGACAGCGCGACTAGCGGGAGGGCCCATGAACTCACAGATACGCAGTATTTT.

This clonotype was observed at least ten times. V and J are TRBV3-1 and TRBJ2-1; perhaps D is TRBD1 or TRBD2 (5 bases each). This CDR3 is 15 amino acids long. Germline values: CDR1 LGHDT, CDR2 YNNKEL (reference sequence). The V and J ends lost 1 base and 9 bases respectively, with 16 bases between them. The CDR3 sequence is CASSQVGTLASEQFF. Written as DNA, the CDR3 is TGTGCCAGCAGCCAAGTTGGGACCCTCGCGAGTGAGCAGTTCTTC.

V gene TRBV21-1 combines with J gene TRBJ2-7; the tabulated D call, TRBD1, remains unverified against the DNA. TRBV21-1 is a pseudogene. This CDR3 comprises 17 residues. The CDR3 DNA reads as TGTGCCAGCAGCCCTGCCGGGACACACCCCAGCTCCTACGAGCAGTACGTC. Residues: CASSPAGTHPSSYEQYV.

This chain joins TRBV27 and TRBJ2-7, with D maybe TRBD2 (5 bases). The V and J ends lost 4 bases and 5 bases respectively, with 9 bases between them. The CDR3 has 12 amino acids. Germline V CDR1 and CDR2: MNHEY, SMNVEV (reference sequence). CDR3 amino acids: CASSSRAHEQYF. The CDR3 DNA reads TGTGCCAGCAGTTCGAGGGCCCACGAGCAGTACTTC.

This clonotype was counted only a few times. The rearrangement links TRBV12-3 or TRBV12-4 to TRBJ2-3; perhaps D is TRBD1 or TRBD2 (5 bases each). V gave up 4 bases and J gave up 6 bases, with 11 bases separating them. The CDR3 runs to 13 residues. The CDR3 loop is CASSSGSLDTQYF. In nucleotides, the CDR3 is TGTGCCAGCAGTTCAGGGAGTTTGGATACGCAGTATTTT.

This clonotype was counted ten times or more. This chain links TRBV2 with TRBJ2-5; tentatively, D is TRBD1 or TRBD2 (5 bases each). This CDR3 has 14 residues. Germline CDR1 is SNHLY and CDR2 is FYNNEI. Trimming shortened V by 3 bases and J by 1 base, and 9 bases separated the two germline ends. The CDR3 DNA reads TGTGCCAGCAGTGATGGGGGTCTCCAAGAGACCCAGTACTTC. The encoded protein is CASSDGGLQETQYF.

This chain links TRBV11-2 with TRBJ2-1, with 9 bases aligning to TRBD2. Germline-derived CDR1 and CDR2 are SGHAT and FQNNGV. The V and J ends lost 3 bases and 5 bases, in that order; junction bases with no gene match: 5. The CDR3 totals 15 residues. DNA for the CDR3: TGTGCCAGCAGCTTTGGACTAGCGTATCACAATGAGCAGTTCTTC. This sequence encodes CASSFGLAYHNEQFF.

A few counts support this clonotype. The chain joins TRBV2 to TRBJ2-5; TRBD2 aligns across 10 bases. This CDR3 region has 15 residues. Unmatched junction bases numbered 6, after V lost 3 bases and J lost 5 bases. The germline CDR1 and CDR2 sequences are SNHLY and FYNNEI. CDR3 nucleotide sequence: TGTGCCAGCAGTGAGAGCGGGAGGGCCGCGGAGACCCAGTACTTC. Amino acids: CASSESGRAAETQYF.

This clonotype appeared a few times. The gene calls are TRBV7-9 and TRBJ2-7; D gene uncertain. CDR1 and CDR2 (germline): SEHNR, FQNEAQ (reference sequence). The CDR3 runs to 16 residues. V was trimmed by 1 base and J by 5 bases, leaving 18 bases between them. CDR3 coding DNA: TGTGCCAGCAGCTTAGGGGCCGCCCTACCCTTGGACGAGCAGTACTTC. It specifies CASSLGAALPLDEQYF.

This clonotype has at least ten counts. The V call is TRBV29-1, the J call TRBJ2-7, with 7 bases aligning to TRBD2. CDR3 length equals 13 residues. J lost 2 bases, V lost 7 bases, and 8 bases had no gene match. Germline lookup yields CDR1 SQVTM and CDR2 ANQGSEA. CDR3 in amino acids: CSALRGETYEQYF. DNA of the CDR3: TGCAGCGCCCTCCGGGGGGAGACCTACGAGCAGTACTTC.

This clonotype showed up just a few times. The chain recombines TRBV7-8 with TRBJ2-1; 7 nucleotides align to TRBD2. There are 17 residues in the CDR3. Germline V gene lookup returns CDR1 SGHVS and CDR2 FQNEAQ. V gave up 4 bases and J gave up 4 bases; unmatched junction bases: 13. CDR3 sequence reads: CASSSTVGLADYNEQFF. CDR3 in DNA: TGTGCCAGCAGCTCCACCGTTGGTCTAGCGGATTACAATGAGCAGTTCTTC.

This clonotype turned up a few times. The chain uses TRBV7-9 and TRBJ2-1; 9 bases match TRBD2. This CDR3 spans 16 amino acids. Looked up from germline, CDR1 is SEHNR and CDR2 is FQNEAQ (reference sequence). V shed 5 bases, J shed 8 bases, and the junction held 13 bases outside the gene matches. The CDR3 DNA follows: TGTGCCAGCAGCCCCCGTTCGGGAGCGGGGGGCCATGAGCAGTTCTTC. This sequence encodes CASSPRSGAGGHEQFF. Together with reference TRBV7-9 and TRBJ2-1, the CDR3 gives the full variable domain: DTGVSQNPRHKITKRGQNVTFRCDPISEHNRLYWYRQTLGQGPEFLTYFQNEAQLEKSRLLSDRFSAERPKGSFSTLEIQRTEQGDSAMYLCASSPRSGAGGHEQFFGPGTRLTVL.

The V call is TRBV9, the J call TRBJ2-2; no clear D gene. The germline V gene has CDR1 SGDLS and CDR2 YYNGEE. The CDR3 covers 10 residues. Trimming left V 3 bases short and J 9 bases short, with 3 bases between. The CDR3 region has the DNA TGTGCCAGCAGCGGTAGGGAGCTGTTTTTT. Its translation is CASSGRELFF.

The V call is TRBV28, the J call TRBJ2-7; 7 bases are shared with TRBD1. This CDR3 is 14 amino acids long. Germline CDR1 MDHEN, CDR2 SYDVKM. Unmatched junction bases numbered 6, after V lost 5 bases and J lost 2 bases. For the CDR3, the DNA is TGTGCCAGCAGTAACGGACAGGAAGCCTACGAGCAGTACGTC. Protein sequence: CASSNGQEAYEQYV.